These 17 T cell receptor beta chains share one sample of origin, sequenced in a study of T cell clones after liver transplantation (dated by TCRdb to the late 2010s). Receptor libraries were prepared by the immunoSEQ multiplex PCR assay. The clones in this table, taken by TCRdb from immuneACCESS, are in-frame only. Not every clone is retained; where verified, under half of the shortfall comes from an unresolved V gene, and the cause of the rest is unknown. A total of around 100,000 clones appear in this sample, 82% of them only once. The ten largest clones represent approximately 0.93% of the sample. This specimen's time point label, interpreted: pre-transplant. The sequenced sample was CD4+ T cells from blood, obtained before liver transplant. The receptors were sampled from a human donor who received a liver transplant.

For the CDR3, the DNA is TGTGCCACCTTGGAGCTCGCTTCGTATGGCTACACCTTC. Amino acid sequence: CATLELASYGYTF. The chain joins TRBV28 to TRBJ1-2, with D hard to call. Germline V CDR1 and CDR2: MDHEN, SYDVKM. Trimming stripped 10 bases from V and 5 bases from J, with 17 bases between. CDR3 length equals 13 residues.

The CDR3 DNA is TGTGCCAGCAGACAGGTCATGAACACTGAAGCTTTCTTT. It specifies CASRQVMNTEAFF. The chain links TRBV6-1 to TRBJ1-1; a possible D gene is TRBD1 (5 bases). Germline V gene sequence: CDR1 MNHNS, CDR2 SASEGT. The ends were cut back, 6 bases at V and 0 bases at J, with 8 bases in the middle. The CDR3 has 13 residues.

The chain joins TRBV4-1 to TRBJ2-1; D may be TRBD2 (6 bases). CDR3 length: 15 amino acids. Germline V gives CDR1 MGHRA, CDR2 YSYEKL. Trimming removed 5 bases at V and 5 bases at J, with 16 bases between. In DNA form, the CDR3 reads TGCGCCAGCAGCGTCTTAGGTGGGGGGAACAATGAGCAGTTCTTC. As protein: CASSVLGGGNNEQFF.

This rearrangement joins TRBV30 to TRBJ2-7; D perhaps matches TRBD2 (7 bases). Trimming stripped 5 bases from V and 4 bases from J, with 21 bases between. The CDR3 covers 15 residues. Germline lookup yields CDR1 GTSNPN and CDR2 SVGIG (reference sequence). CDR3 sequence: CAWRRGGHPEYEQYF. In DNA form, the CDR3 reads TGTGCCTGGCGAAGGGGGGGGCACCCTGAATACGAGCAGTACTTC.

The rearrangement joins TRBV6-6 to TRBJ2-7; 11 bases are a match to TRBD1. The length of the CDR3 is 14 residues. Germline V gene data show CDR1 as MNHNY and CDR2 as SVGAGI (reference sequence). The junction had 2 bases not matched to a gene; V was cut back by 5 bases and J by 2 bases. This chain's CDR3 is CASSTGQGAYEQYF. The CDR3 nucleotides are TGTGCCAGCAGTACGGGACAGGGGGCCTACGAGCAGTACTTC.

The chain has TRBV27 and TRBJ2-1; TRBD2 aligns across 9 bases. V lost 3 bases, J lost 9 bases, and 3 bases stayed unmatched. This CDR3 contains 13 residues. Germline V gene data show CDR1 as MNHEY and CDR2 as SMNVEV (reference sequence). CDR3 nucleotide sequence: TGTGCCAGCAGTTTTCGGACTAGCGCTGAGCAGTTCTTC. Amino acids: CASSFRTSAEQFF.

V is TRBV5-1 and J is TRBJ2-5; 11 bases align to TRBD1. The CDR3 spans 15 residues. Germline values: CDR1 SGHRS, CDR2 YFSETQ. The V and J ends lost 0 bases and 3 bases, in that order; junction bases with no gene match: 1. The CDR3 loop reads CASSLGTGGEETQYF. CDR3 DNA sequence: TGCGCCAGCAGCTTGGGGACAGGGGGCGAAGAGACCCAGTACTTC. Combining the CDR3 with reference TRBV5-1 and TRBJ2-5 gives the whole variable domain KAGVTQTPRYLIKTRGQQVTLSCSPISGHRSVSWYQQTPGQGLQFLFEYFSETQRNKGNFPGRFSGRQFSNSRSEMNVSTLELGDSALYLCASSLGTGGEETQYFGPGTRLLVL.

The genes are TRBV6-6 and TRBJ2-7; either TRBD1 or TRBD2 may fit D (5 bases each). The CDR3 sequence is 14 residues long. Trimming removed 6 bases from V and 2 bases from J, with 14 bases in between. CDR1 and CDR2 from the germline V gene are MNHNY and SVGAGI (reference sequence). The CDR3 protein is CASSLGANTYEQYF. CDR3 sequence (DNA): TGTGCCAGCAGCCTCGGGGCGAATACCTACGAGCAGTACTTC.

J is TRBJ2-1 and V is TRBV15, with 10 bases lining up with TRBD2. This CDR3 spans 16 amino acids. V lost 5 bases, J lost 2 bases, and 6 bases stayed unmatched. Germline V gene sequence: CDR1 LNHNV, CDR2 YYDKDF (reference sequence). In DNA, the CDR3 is TGTGCCACCAGCCCCGCTAGCGGGAGCACCTACAATGAGCAGTTCTTC. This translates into CATSPASGSTYNEQFF.

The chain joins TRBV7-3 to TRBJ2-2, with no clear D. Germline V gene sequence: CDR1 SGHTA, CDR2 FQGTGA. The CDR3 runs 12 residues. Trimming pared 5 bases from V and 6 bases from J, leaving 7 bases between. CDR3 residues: CASSNHPGELFF. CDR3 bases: TGTGCCAGCAGCAACCACCCCGGGGAGCTGTTTTTT.

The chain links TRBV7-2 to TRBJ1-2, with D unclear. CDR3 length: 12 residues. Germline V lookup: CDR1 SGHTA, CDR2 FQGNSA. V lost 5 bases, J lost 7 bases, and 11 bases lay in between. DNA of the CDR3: TGTGCCAGCAGCCAGAATTACGGTGGCTACACCTTC. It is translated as CASSQNYGGYTF. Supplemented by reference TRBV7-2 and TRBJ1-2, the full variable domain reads GAGVSQSPSNKVTEKGKDVELRCDPISGHTALYWYRQSLGQGLEFLIYFQGNSAPDKSGLPSDRFSAERTGGSVSTLTIQRTQQEDSAVYLCASSQNYGGYTFGSGTRLTVV.

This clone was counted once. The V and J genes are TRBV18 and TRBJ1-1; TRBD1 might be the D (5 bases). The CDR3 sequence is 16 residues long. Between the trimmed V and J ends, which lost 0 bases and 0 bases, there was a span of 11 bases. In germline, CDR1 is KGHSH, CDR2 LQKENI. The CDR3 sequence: CASSPPTGGVNTEAFF. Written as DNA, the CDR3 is TGTGCCAGCTCACCACCGACGGGGGGGGTGAACACTGAAGCTTTCTTT.

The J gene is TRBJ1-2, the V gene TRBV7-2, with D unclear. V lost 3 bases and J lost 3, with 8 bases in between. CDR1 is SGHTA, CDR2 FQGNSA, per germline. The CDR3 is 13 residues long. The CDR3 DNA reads TGTGCCAGCAGCTTCCAGGACCACTATGGCTACACCTTC. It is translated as CASSFQDHYGYTF.

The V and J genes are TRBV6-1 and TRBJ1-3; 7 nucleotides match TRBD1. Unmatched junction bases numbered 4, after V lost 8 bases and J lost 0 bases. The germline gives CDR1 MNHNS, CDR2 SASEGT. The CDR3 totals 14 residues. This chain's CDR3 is CASGGQNSGNTIYF. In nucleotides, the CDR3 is TGTGCCAGCGGGGGACAGAACTCTGGAAACACCATATATTTT.

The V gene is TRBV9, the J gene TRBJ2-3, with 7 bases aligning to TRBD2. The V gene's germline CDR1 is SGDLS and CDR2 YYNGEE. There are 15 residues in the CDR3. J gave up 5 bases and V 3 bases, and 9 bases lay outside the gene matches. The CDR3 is CASSGGTTDRDTQYF. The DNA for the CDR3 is TGTGCCAGCAGCGGAGGGACTACCGATAGAGATACGCAGTATTTT. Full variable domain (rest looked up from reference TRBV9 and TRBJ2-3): DSGVTQTPKHLITATGQRVTLRCSPRSGDLSVYWYQQSLDQGLQFLIQYYNGEERAKGNILERFSAQQFPDLHSELNLSSLELGDSALYFCASSGGTTDRDTQYFGPGTRLTVL.

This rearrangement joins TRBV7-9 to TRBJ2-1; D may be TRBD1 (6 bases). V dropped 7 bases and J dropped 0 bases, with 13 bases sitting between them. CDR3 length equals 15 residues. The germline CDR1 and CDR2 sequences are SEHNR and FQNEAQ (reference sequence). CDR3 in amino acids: CASTSGDNSYNEQFF. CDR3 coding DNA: TGTGCCAGCACCTCCGGGGACAACTCCTACAATGAGCAGTTCTTC.

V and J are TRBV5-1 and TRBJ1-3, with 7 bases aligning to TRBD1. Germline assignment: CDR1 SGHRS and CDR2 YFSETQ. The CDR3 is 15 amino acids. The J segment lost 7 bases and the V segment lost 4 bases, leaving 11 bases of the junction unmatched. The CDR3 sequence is CASSDRTGSTNTIYF. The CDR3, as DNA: TGCGCCAGCAGCGACAGGACAGGATCGACTAACACCATATATTTT.